This TCR beta chain comes out of a study of neurological immune-mediated disorders. TCRdb independently ran MiXCR on the 5' RACE reads; one entry per CDR3 protein. Counted here are tens of thousands of distinct CDR3 sequences, roughly 26% occurring once; the ten biggest clones make up roughly 25%. There are 15 residues in the CDR3. V shed 4 bases and J shed 0 bases, with 10 bases lying between them. Notes on the study in general: Expanded clones shared no CDR3 amino acid sequences across subjects, suggesting private repertoires in all groups. HTLV-1-associated myelopathy had the most TCR clonal expansion, and multiple sclerosis had the least, less than healthy controls.

This clonotype was observed many times. Its specificity is unknown. The sequence derives from a woman aged 70-85 years in good health. Input material: PBMCs. The rearrangement links TRBV12-3 or TRBV12-4 to TRBJ2-1, with no clear D. Written as DNA, the CDR3 is TGTGCCAGCAGTTCAGAAACCCCCTCCTACAATGAGCAGTTCTTC. It translates to CASSSETPSYNEQFF.